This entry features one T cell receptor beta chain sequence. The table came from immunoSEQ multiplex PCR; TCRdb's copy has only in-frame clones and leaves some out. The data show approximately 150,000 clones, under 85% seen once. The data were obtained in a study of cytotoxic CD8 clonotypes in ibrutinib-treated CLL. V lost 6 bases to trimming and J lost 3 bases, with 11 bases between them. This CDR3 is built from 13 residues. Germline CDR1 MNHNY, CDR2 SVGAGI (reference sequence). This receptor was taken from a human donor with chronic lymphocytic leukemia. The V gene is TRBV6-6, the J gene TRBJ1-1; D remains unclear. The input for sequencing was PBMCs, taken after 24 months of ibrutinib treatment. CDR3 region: CASSALWYTEAFF. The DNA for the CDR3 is TGTGCCAGCAGCGCCCTTTGGTACACTGAAGCTTTCTTT.